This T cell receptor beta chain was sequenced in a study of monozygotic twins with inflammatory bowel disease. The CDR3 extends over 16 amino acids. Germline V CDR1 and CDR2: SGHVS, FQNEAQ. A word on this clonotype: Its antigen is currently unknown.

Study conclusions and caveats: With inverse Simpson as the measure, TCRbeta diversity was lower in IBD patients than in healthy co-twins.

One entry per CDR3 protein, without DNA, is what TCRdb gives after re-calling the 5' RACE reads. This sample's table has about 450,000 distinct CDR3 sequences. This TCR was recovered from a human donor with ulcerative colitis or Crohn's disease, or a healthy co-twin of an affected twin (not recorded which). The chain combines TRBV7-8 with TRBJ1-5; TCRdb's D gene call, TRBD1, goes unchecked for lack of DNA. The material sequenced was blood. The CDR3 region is CASSSSNREINQPQHF.